This record covers a single TCR beta chain. The study drew its donors from healthy HIV-negative adults without recent acute infections or vaccinations. The entry originates in a study of shared clonotypes between healthy human individuals. V dropped 1 base and J dropped 3 bases, with 12 bases sitting between them. The germline V gene encodes CDR1 LNHDA and CDR2 SQIVND (reference sequence). CDR3 length equals 15 residues. Genomic DNA of each subset was evenly split across several immunoSEQ plates. Tens of thousands of T cell genomes, or 200 ng DNA, went into the sorted-subset replicate PCRs. Authors' data handling: ImmunoSEQ output lacked quality scores and full-length reads, limiting matched filtering. TCRdb's table, derived via immunoSEQ multiplex PCR, lists solely in-frame clones and lacks some. The D gene and trimming were derived from the DNA, and the V and J assignments and clone size from that table. This sample has roughly 1.5 million clones, with under 99% found just once.

This chain connects TRBV19 to TRBJ1-2; D remains unclear. This clonotype originated in a man aged 25-45 years in good health. Sequenced sample: naive CD4+ T cells sorted from blood. Subset noted: CD45RA+ positively selected. As DNA, the CDR3 is TGTGCCAGTAGTATAGTTGCCCCGTGGGACTATGGCTACACCTTC. Encoded protein: CASSIVAPWDYGYTF.